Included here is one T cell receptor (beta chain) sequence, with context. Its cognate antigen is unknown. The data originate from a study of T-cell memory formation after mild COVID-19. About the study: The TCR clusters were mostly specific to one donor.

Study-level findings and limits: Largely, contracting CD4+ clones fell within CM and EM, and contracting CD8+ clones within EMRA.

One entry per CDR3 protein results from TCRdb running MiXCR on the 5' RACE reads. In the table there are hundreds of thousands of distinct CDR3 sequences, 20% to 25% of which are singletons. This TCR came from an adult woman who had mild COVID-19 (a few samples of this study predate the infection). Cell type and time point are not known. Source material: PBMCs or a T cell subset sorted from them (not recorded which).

DNA for the CDR3: TGTGCCAGCAGCTTAAATCTGGGCTACACCTTC. This encodes CASSLNLGYTF. The chain couples TRBV7-2 to TRBJ1-2; D gene uncertain. Germline values: CDR1 SGHTA, CDR2 FQGNSA. The length of the CDR3 is 11 residues. The V end lost 2 bases, the J end lost 8 bases, and 6 bases lay between the germline ends.